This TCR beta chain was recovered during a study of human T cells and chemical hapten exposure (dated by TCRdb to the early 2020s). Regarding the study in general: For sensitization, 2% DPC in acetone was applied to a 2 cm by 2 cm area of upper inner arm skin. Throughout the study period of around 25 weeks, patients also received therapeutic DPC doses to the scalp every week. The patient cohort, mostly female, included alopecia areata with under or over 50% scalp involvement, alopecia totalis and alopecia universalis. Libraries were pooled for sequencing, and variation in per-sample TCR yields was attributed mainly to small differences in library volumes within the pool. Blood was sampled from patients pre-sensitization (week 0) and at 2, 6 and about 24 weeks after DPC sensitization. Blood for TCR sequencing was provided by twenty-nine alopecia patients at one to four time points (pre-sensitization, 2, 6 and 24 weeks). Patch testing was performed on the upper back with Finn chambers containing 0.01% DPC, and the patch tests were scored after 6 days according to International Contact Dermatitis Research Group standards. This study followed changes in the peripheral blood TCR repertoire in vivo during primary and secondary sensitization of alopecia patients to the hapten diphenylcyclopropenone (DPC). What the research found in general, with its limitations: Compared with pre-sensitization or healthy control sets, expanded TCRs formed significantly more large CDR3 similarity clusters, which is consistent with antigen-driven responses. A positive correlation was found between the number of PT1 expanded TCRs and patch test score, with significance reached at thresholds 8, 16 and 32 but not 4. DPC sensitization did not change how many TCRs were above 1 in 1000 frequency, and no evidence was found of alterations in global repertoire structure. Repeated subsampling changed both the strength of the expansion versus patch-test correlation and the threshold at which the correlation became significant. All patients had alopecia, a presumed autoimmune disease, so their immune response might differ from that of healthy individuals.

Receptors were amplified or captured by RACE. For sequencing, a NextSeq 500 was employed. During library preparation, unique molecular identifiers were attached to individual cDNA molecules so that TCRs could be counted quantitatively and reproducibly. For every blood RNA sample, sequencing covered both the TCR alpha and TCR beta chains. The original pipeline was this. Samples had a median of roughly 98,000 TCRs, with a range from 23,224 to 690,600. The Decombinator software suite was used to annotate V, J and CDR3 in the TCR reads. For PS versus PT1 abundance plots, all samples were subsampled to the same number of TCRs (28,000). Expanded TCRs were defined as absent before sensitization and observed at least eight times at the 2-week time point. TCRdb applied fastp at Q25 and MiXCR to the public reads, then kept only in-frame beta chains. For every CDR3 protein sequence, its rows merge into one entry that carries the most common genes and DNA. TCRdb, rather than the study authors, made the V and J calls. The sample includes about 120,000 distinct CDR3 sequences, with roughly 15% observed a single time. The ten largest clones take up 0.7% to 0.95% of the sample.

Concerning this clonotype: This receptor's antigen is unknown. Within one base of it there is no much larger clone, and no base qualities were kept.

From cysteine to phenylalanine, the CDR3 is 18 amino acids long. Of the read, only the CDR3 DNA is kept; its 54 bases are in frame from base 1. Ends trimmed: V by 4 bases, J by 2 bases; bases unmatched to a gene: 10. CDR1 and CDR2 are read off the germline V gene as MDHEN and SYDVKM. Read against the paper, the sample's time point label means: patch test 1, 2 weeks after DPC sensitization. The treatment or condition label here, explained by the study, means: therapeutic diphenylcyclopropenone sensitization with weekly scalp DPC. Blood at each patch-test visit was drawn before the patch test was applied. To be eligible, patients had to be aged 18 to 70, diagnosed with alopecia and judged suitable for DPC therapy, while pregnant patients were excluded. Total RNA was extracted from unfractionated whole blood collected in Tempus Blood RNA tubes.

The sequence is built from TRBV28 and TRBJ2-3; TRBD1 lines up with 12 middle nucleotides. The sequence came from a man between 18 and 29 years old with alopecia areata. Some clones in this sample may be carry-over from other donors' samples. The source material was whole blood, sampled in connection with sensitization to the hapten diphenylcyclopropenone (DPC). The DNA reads TGTGCCAGCAGTTCCCTGACAGGGGGACAGGGGGCCACAGATACGCAGTATTTT. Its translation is CASSSLTGGQGATDTQYF. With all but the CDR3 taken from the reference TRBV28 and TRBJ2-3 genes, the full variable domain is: DVKVTQSSRYLVKRTGEKVFLECVQDMDHENMFWYRQDPGLGLRLIYFSYDVKMKEKGDIPEGYSVSREKKERFSLILESASTNQTSMYLCASSSLTGGQGATDTQYFGPGTRLTVL.